Shown below are 6 T cell receptor beta chains from a single sample sequenced in a study of blood T cell repertoires in COVID-19. Clones were read by immunoSEQ multiplex PCR, and TCRdb kept only the in-frame ones, dropping some. The table lists hundreds of thousands of clones, about four fifths of them singletons. Sequencing was performed on peripheral blood. The receptors were sampled from a woman between 45 and 60 years old who had recovered from COVID-19.

The chain employs TRBV28 and TRBJ1-2; no definite D call. The CDR3 consists of 14 residues. CDR1 is MDHEN and CDR2 is SYDVKM in the germline V gene. V was pared by 2 bases and J by 4 bases, with 11 bases between. DNA for the CDR3: TGTGCCAGCAGTTTAAGTTCGGGTTTCTATGGCTACACCTTC. Amino acid sequence: CASSLSSGFYGYTF.

The chain is built from TRBV6-5 and TRBJ1-5, with no clear D. V lost 7 bases and J 3 bases, leaving 10 bases between the germline ends. The CDR3 loop spans 13 amino acids. Germline lookup yields CDR1 MNHEY and CDR2 SVGAGI. The CDR3 is CASNTNFNQPQHF. For the CDR3, the DNA is TGTGCCAGCAACACCAATTTCAATCAGCCCCAGCATTTT.

The V gene is TRBV30, the J gene TRBJ1-2, with D perhaps matching TRBD1 (5 bases). The V gene's germline CDR1 is GTSNPN and CDR2 SVGIG (reference sequence). The CDR3 runs 12 residues. Trimming took 4 bases from V and 6 from J, leaving 12 bases between them. The CDR3 DNA reads TGTGCCTGGAATCGGGGGGAGGATGGCTACACCTTC. This sequence encodes CAWNRGEDGYTF. The whole variable domain, remainder taken from reference TRBV30 and TRBJ1-2, is SQTIHQWPATLVQPVGSPLSLECTVEGTSNPNLYWYRQAAGRGLQLLFYSVGIGQISSEVPQNLSASRPQDRQFILSSKKLLLSDSGFYLCAWNRGEDGYTFGSGTRLTVV.

V usage is TRBV30 and J usage is TRBJ1-2; weak D call: TRBD1 (6 bases). The CDR3 contains 12 residues. The germline gives CDR1 GTSNPN, CDR2 SVGIG (reference sequence). V was shortened by 4 bases and J by 3 bases, with 9 bases between the two germline ends. The CDR3 DNA reads as TGTGCCTGGAAGGGGGGGGACTATGGCTACACCTTC. It specifies CAWKGGDYGYTF.

The rearrangement uses TRBV30 and TRBJ1-1; D is undetermined. The CDR3 runs to 11 residues. V lost 2 bases, J lost 11 bases, and 12 bases lay in between. Germline V lookup: CDR1 GTSNPN, CDR2 SVGIG (reference sequence). Written as DNA, the CDR3 is TGTGCCTGGAGTCCCTCGGGTACGGCTTTCTTT. It specifies CAWSPSGTAFF.

The V call is TRBV10-3, the J call TRBJ2-3, with a possible D match to TRBD2 (6 bases). The CDR3 sequence is 12 residues long. Germline lookup yields CDR1 ENHRY and CDR2 SYGVKD. Trimming stripped 5 bases from V and 8 bases from J, with 11 bases between. The CDR3 loop reads CAISNGSGTQYF. In nucleotides, the CDR3 is TGTGCCATCAGTAACGGTAGCGGTACGCAGTATTTT.